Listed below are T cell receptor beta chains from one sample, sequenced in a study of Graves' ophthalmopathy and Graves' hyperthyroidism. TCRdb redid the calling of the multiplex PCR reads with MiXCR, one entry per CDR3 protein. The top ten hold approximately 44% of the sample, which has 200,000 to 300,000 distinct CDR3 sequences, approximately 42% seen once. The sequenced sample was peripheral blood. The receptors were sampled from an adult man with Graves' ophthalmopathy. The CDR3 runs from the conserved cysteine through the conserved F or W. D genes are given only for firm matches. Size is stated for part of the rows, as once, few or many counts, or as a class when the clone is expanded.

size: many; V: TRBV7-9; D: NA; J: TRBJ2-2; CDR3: CASSFGGSAGELFF; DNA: TGTGCCAGCAGCTTCGGAGGAAGCGCCGGGGAGCTGTTTTTT
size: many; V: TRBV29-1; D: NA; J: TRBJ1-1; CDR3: CSVEGRAGTEAFF; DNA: TGCAGCGTTGAGGGGAGGGCCGGCACTGAAGCTTTCTTT
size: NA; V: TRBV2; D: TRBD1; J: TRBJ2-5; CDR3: CASSAGGSWETQYF; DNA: TGTGCCAGCAGTGCAGGGGGCTCTTGGGAGACCCAGTACTTC
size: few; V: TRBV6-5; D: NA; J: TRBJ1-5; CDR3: CASTPSWGQPQHF; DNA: TGTGCCAGCACCCCGTCCTGGGGTCAGCCCCAGCATTTT
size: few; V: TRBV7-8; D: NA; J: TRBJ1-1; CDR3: CASSLVGGALNAFF; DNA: TGTGCCAGCAGCTTAGTGGGAGGGGCGTTGAATGCTTTCTTT
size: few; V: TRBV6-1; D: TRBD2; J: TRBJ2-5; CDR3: CASSAERGGSRKTQYF; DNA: TGTGCCAGCAGTGCCGAGCGGGGAGGGTCGAGGAAGACCCAGTACTTC
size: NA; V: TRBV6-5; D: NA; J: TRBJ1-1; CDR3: CASSFAGATEAFF; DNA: TGTGCCAGCAGTTTTGCGGGGGCTACTGAAGCTTTCTTT
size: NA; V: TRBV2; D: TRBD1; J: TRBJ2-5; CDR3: CASSWGQGLRETQYF; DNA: TGTGCCAGCAGCTGGGGACAGGGGCTGAGAGAGACCCAGTACTTC
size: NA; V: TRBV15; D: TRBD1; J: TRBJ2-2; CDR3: CATSRVGTGENTGELFF; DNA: TGTGCCACCAGCAGAGTCGGGACAGGGGAAAACACCGGGGAGCTGTTTTTT
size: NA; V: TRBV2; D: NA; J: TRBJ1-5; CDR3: CASTVDGYSNQPQHF; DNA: TGTGCCAGCACCGTGGACGGGTATAGCAATCAGCCCCAGCATTTT
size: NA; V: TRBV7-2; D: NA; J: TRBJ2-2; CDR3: CASSLGDIPGELFF; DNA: TGTGCCAGCAGCTTGGGAGATATTCCCGGGGAGCTGTTTTTT
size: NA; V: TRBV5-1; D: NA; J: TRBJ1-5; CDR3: CASRPAGDWSNQPQHF; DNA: TGCGCCAGCAGGCCCGCGGGCGATTGGAGCAATCAGCCCCAGCATTTT
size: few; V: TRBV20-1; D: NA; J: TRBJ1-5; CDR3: CSARGLYSNQPQHF; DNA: TGCAGTGCTAGGGGACTCTATAGCAATCAGCCCCAGCATTTT
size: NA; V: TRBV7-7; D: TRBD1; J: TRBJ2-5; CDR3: CASRPTGATEETQYF; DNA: TGTGCTAGCCGGCCGACAGGGGCGACCGAAGAGACCCAGTACTTC
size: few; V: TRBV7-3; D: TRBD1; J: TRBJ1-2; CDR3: CASSLSAGQGNGYTF; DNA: TGTGCCAGCAGCTTATCTGCCGGACAGGGGAATGGCTACACCTTC
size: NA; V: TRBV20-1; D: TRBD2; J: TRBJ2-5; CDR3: CSARDLWRGNKETQYF; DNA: TGCAGTGCTAGAGATCTTTGGCGGGGGAACAAAGAGACCCAGTACTTC
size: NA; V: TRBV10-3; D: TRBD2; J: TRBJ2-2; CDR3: CASTSTSGTPYTGELFF; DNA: TGTGCCAGCACCTCGACTAGCGGGACGCCCTACACCGGGGAGCTGTTTTTT
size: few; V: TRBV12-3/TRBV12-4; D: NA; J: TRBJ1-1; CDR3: CASRSYRANTEAFF; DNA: TGTGCCAGCAGGTCTTACAGGGCGAACACTGAAGCTTTCTTT
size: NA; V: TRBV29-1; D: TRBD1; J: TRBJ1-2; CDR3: CSAAKPDRDPYGYTF; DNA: TGCAGCGCCGCGAAGCCCGACAGGGACCCCTATGGCTACACCTTC
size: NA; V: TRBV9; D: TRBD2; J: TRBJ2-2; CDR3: CASSGRASGSKTGELFF; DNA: TGTGCCAGCAGCGGTAGAGCTAGCGGGAGCAAGACCGGGGAGCTGTTTTTT
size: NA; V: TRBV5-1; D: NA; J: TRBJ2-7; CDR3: CASMSGDEQYF; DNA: TGTGCCAGCATGTCCGGGGACGAGCAGTACTTC
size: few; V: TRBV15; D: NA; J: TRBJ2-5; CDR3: CATSRRGTADQETQYF; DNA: TGTGCCACCAGCAGACGCGGGACGGCTGACCAAGAGACCCAGTACTTC
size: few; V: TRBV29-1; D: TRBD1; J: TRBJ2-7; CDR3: CSVETGVRYEQYF; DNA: TGCAGCGTTGAAACAGGGGTTCGGTACGAGCAGTACTTC
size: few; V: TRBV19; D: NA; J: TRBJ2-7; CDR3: CASSPGRSYEQYF; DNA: TGTGCCAGTAGTCCCGGAAGGAGCTACGAGCAGTACTTC
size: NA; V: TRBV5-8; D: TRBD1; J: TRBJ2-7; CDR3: CASSLFRTGTYEQYF; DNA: TGTGCCAGCAGCTTGTTTCGGACAGGCACCTACGAGCAGTACTTC
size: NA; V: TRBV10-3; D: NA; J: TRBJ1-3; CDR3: CAISESFEWRQGAGNTIYF; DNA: TGTGCCATCAGTGAGTCTTTCGAATGGAGGCAGGGAGCTGGAAACACCATATATTTT
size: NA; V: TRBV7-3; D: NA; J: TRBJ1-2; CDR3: CASSKGRGYGYTF; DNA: TGTGCCAGCAGCAAAGGCAGGGGATATGGCTACACCTTC
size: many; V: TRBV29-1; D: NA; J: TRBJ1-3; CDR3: CSVESEDTIYF; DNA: TGCAGCGTTGAGTCCGAGGACACCATATATTTT
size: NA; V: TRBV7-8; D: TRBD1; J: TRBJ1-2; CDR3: CASSLADRGDRYGYTF; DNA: TGTGCCAGCAGCTTAGCCGACAGGGGGGATCGGTATGGCTACACCTTC
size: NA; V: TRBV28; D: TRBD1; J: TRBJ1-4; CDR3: CASSSTRGAGNEKLFF; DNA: TGTGCCAGCAGTTCGACCAGGGGGGCTGGTAATGAAAAACTGTTTTTT
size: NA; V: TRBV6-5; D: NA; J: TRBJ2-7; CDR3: CASSPENRYEQYF; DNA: TGTGCCAGCAGTCCGGAAAACCGCTACGAGCAGTACTTC
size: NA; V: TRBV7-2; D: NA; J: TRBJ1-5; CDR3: CASSLAAGRGKGAQHF; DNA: TGTGCCAGCAGCTTAGCGGCTGGACGGGGGAAAGGAGCCCAGCATTTT
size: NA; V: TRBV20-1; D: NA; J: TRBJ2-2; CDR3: CSASYRYYTGELFF; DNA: TGCAGTGCTAGCTACAGATATTACACCGGGGAGCTGTTTTTT
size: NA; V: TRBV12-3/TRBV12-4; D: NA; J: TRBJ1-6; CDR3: CASRSQGTNSPLHF; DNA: TGTGCCAGCAGATCCCAGGGAACGAATTCACCCCTCCACTTT
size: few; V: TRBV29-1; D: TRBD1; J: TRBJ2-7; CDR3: CSAGQSSYEQYF; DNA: TGCAGCGCGGGACAGAGCTCCTACGAGCAGTACTTC
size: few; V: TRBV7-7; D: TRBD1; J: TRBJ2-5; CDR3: CASSSSPLDRGREETQYF; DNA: TGTGCTAGCAGCTCTAGCCCCCTGGACAGGGGGCGCGAAGAGACCCAGTACTTC
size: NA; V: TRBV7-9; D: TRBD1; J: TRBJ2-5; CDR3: CASSLVRDRGHETQYF; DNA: TGTGCCAGCAGCTTAGTCCGGGACAGGGGGCACGAGACCCAGTACTTC